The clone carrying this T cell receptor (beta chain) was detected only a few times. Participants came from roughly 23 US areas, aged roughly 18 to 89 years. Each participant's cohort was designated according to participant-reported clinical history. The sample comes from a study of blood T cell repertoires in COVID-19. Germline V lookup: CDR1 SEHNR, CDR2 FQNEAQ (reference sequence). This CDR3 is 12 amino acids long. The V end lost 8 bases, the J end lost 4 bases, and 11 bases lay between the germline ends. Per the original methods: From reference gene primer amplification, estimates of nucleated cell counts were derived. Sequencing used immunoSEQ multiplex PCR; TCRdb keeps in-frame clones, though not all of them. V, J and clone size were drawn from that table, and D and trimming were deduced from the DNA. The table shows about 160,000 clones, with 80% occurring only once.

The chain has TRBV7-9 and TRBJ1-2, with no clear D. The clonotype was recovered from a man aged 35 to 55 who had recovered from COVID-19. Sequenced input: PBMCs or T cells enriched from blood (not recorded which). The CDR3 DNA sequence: TGTGCCAGCTTGGCGGATGTCTATGGCTACACCTTC. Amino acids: CASLADVYGYTF.